This T cell receptor beta chain was retrieved from a study of blood T cell repertoires in COVID-19. This clone was seen a single time. Trimming removed 4 bases at V and 6 bases at J, with 18 bases between. Germline-derived CDR1 and CDR2 are LNHDA and SQIVND (reference sequence). The CDR3 is 15 residues long. Profiling relied on immunoSEQ multiplex PCR, and the TCRdb table lists in-frame clones only, not all of them. The sample consists of under 250,000 clones, 83% of them appearing once. The TCR originated in a woman aged 40 to 50 with active or convalescent COVID-19. What was sequenced was peripheral blood. The chain combines TRBV19 with TRBJ1-1; the D is unclear. The DNA for the CDR3 is TGTGCCAGTAGTAGTTCCCCCCGTTTGGAGGCTGAAGCTTTCTTT. Protein: CASSSSPRLEAEAFF.